This T cell receptor beta chain is drawn from a study of human T cells and chemical hapten exposure. Study-level findings and limits: High-frequency TCRs, those above 1 in 1000, stayed the same after DPC sensitization.

Individual cDNA molecules (in the library) carried attached unique molecular identifiers. A single record per CDR3 protein comes from TCRdb applying MiXCR to the RACE reads. The table has roughly 38,000 distinct CDR3 sequences, over 3.5% seen once; the top ten hold approximately 24%. Time point denoted: patch test 1, 2 weeks after DPC sensitization. Treatment meaning: therapeutic diphenylcyclopropenone sensitization with weekly scalp DPC. It was from unfractionated whole blood that total RNA was extracted. In every case, blood was obtained before the patch test was applied. This clonotype was recorded at least ten times. Its antigen is not known. Germline V CDR1 and CDR2: SGHTA, FQGNSA. The CDR3 has 15 residues. V shed 0 bases, J shed 7 bases, and the junction held 2 bases outside the gene matches.

The starting material was whole blood, obtained in connection with sensitization to the hapten diphenylcyclopropenone (DPC). The chain employs TRBV7-2 and TRBJ1-6; 8 nucleotides match TRBD1. The TCR was taken from a man over 45 with alopecia areata. Some clones in this sample may be carry-over from other donors' samples. CDR3 bases: TGTGCCAGCAGCTTAGCGCGACAGGGGAATTCACCCCTCCACTTT. Amino acids: CASSLARQGNSPLHF.